The entry below gives a single T cell receptor beta chain sequence along with its context. Its antigen is undetermined. Other nucleotide sequences in the sample specify the same CDR3. TCRdb keeps only in-frame clones here, not all; method: immunoSEQ multiplex PCR. The repertoire includes under 2.5 million clones, about nine tenths of them detected once, and around 0.38% sits in the top ten. Trimming left V 0 bases short and J 1 base short, with 6 bases between. Germline V lookup: CDR1 SGHRS, CDR2 YFSETQ. The CDR3 contains 14 residues. This sample stems from a study of shared clonotypes between healthy human individuals. Broader study findings: Sequencing depth was expected to influence donor clonotype sharing.

This receptor was taken from a man aged 18 to 29 in good health. Some clones in this sample may be carry-over from other donors' samples. The V gene is TRBV5-1, the J gene TRBJ2-3; D remains unclear. Sequenced sample: naive CD4+ T cells from PBMCs. Described subset: CD45RA+ positively selected. The CDR3 sequence: CASSLVQGTDTQYF. The CDR3 coding sequence is TGCGCCAGCAGCTTGGTCCAGGGCACAGATACGCAGTATTTT.